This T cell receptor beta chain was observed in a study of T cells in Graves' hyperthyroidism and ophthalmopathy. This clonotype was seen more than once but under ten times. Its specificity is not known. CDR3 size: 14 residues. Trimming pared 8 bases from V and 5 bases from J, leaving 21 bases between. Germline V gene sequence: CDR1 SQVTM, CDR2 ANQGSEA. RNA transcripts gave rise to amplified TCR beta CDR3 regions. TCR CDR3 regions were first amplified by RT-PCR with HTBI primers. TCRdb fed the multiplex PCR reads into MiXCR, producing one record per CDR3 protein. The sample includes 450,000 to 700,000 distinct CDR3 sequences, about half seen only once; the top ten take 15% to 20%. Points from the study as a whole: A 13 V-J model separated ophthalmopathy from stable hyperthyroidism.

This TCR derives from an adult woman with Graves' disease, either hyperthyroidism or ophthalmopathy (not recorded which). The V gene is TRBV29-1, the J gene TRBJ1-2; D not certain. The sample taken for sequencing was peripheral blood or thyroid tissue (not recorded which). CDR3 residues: CSTAGIAGSYGYTF. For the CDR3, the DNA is TGCAGCACCGCGGGGATCGCCGGATCTTATGGCTACACCTTC. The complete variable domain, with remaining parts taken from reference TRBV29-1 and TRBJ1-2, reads SAVISQKPSRDICQRGTSLTIQCQVDSQVTMMFWYRQQPGQSLTLIATANQGSEATYESGFVIDKFPISRPNLTFSTLTVSNMSPEDSSIYLCSTAGIAGSYGYTFGSGTRLTVV.